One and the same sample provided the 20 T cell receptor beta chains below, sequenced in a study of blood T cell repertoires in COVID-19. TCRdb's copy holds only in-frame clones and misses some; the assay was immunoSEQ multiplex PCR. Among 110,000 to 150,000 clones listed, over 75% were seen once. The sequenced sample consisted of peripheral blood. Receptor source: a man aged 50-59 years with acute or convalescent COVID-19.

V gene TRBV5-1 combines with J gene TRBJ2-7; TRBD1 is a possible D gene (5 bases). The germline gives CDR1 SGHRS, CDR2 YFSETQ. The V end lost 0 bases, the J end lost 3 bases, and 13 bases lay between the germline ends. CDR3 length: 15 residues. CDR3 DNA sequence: TGCGCCAGCAGCTTGGGGCCAGGGTGGAGCTACGAGCAGTACTTC. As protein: CASSLGPGWSYEQYF.

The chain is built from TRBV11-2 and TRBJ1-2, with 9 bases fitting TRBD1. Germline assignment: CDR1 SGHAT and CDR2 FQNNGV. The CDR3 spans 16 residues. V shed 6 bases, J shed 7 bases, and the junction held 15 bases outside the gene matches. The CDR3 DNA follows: TGTGCCAGCAGGTCACCGACGGGACAGGGATTCGGTGGCTACACCTTC. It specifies CASRSPTGQGFGGYTF.

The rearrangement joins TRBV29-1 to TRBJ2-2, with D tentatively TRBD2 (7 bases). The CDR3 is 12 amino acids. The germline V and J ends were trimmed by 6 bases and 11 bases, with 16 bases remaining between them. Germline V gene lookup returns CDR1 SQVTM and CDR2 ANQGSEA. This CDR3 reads CSVGGPGGELFF. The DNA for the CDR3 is TGCAGCGTGGGGGGGCCGGGCGGAGAGCTGTTTTTT.

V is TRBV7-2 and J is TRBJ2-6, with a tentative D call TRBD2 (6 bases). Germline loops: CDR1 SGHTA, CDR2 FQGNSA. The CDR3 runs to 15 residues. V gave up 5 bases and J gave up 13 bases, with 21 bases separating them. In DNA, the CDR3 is TGTGCCAGCAGCCCTGTCGGGGGTAGTTCGGTTGTCCTGACTTTC. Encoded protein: CASSPVGGSSVVLTF.

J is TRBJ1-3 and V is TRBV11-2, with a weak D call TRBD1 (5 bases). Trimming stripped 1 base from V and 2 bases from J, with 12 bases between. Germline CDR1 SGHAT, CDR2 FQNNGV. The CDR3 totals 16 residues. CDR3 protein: CASSLVGREPGNTIYF. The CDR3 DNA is TGTGCCAGCAGCTTAGTCGGCAGGGAACCTGGAAACACCATATATTTT.

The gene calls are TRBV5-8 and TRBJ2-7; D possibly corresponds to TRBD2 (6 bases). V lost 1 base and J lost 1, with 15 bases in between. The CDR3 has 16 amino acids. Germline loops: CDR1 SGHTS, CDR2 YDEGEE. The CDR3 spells CASSLKRDWLSYEQYF. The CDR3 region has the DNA TGTGCCAGCAGCTTGAAACGGGACTGGCTATCCTACGAGCAGTACTTC.

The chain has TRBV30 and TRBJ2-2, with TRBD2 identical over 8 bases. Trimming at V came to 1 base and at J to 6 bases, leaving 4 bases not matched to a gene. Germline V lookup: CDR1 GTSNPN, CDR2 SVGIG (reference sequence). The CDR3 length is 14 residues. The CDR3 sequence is CAWSDGGAPGELFF. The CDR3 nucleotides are TGTGCCTGGAGTGACGGGGGGGCCCCCGGGGAGCTGTTTTTT.

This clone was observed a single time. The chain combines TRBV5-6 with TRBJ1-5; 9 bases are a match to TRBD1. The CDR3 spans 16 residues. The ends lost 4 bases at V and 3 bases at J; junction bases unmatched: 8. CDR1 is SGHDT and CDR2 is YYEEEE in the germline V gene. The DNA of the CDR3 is TGTGCCAGCAGCGGACCGGGACAGGGAATCAATCAGCCCCAGCATTTT. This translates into CASSGPGQGINQPQHF. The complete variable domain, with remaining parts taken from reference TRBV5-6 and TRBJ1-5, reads DAGVTQSPTHLIKTRGQQVTLRCSPKSGHDTVSWYQQALGQGPQFIFQYYEEEERQRGNFPDRFSGHQFPNYSSELNVNALLLGDSALYLCASSGPGQGINQPQHFGDGTRLSIL.

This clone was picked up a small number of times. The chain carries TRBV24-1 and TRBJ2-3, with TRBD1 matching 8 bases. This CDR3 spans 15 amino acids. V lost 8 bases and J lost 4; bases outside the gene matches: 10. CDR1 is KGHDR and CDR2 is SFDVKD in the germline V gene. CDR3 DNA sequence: TGTGCCACCACTCCAGGCAGGGGGCGGGCAGATACGCAGTATTTT. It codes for CATTPGRGRADTQYF.

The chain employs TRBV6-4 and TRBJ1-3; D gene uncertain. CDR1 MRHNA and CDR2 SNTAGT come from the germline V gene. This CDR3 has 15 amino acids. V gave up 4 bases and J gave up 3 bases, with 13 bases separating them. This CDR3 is CASSVKWGGGNTIYF. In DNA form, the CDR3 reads TGTGCCAGCAGTGTTAAGTGGGGAGGTGGAAACACCATATATTTT.

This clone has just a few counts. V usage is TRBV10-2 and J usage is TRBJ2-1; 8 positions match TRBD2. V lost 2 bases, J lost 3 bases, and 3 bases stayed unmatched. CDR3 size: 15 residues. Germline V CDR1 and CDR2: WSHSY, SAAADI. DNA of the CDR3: TGCGCCAGCAGTGAGATGGCGGGAGGCTACAATGAGCAGTTCTTC. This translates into CASSEMAGGYNEQFF.

The CDR3 nucleotides are TGTGCCAGCAGTTATTCAGCAGGGCGTGTTTCACCCCTCCACTTT. This codes for CASSYSAGRVSPLHF. The chain uses TRBV6-5 and TRBJ1-6; tentatively, D is TRBD1 (5 bases). Per the germline V gene, CDR1 is MNHEY and CDR2 is SVGAGI. Between the trimmed V and J ends, which lost 3 bases and 9 bases, there was a span of 15 bases. The CDR3 is 15 amino acids.

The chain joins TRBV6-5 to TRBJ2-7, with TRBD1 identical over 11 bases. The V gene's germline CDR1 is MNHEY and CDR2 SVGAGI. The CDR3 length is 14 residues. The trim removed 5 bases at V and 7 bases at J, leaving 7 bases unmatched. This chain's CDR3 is CASSTGQGGREQYF. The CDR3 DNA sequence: TGTGCCAGCAGTACGGGACAGGGGGGACGGGAGCAGTACTTC.

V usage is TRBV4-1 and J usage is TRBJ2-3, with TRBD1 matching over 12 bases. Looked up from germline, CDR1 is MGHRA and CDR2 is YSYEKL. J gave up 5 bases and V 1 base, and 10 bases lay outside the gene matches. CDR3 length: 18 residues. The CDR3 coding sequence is TGCGCCAGCAGCCAAGGTTACCGGGACAGGGGGCTGGGAGATACGCAGTATTTT. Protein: CASSQGYRDRGLGDTQYF.

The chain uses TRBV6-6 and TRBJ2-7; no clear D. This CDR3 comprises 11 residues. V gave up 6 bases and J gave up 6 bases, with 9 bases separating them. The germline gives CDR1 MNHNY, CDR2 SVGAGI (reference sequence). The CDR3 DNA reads TGTGCCAGCAGGACGGGTGGCGAGCAGTACTTC. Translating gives CASRTGGEQYF.

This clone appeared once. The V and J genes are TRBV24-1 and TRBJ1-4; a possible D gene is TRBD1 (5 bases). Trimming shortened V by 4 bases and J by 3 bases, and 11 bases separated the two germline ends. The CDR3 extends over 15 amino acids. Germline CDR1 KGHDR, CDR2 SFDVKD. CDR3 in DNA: TGTGCCACCAGTGAGCTCGGAGGGGCTAATGAAAAACTGTTTTTT. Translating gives CATSELGGANEKLFF.

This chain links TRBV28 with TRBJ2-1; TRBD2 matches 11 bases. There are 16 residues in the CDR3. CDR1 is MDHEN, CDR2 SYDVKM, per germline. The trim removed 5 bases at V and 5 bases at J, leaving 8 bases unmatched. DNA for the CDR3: TGTGCCAGCAGTCCAGCCTTAGCGGGGGGGCACAATGAGCAGTTCTTC. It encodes CASSPALAGGHNEQFF.

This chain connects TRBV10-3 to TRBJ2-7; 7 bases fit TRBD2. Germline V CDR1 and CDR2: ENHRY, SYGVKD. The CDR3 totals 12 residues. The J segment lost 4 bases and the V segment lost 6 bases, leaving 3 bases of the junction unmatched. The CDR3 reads CAIRAGAYEQYF. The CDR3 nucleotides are TGTGCCATCAGGGCGGGAGCATACGAGCAGTACTTC.

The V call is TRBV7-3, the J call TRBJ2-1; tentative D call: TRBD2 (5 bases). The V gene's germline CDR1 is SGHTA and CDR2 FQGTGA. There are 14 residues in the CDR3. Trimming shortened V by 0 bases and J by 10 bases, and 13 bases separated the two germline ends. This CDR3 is CASSLTSDFREQFF. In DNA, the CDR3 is TGTGCCAGCAGCTTAACGTCGGACTTTAGAGAGCAGTTCTTC.

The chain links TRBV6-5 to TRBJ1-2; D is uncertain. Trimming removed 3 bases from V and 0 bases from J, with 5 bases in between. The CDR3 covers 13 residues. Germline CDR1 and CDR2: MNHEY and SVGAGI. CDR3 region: CASSYLANYGYTF. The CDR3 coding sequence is TGTGCCAGCAGTTATCTCGCTAACTATGGCTACACCTTC.